Below, 10 T cell receptor beta chains from the same sample are listed, as sequenced in a study of blood T cell repertoires in COVID-19. Produced via immunoSEQ multiplex PCR; TCRdb's table is partial and in-frame only. The sample has roughly 150,000 clones, 70% to 85% seen once. Sequencing was performed on peripheral blood. The receptors shown here come from a man of 80 years or more with COVID-19, enrolled during active disease.

The V gene is TRBV3-1 (or the pseudogene TRBV3-2), the J gene TRBJ1-1; possibly TRBD1 for D (6 bases). V was pared by 5 bases and J by 2 bases, with 15 bases between. Looked up from germline, CDR1 is LGHDT and CDR2 is YNNKEL (reference sequence). The CDR3 contains 15 residues. The CDR3 DNA follows: TGTGCCAGCAGCGGCCAGGGGACACCTAACACTGAAGCTTTCTTT. It specifies CASSGQGTPNTEAFF.

The rearrangement joins TRBV5-4 to TRBJ1-4; no clear D. Germline V gene data show CDR1 as SGHNT and CDR2 as YYREEE (reference sequence). The CDR3 length is 16 residues. V was pared by 5 bases and J by 0 bases, with 14 bases between. CDR3 protein: CASSPWAGTTNEKLFF. CDR3 sequence (DNA): TGTGCCAGCAGTCCGTGGGCGGGAACAACTAATGAAAAACTGTTTTTT.

The chain employs TRBV7-6 and TRBJ2-5; a weak D match, TRBD2 (6 bases). Germline V gene lookup returns CDR1 SGHVS and CDR2 FNYEAQ. The CDR3 loop spans 13 amino acids. Between the trimmed V and J ends, which lost 5 bases and 5 bases, there was a span of 12 bases. DNA of the CDR3: TGTGCCAGCAGCATTGGGACTGTGGAGACCCAGTACTTC. Translating it yields CASSIGTVETQYF.

This chain joins TRBV10-1 and TRBJ2-3; D is uncertain. The V end lost 5 bases, the J end lost 2 bases, and 8 bases lay between the germline ends. The V gene's germline CDR1 is WNHNN and CDR2 SYGVQD (reference sequence). The CDR3 runs 13 residues. The CDR3 sequence: CASSLVYTDTQYF. The CDR3 region has the DNA TGCGCCAGCAGTCTAGTTTACACAGATACGCAGTATTTT.

The chain carries TRBV5-1 and TRBJ1-1, with 10 bases fitting TRBD1. In germline, CDR1 is SGHRS, CDR2 YFSETQ. With 1 base clipped from V and 4 bases from J, the junction kept 4 bases outside the gene matches. This CDR3 spans 15 amino acids. CDR3 region: CASSLIGTGVTEAFF. CDR3 bases: TGCGCCAGCAGCTTGATAGGGACAGGGGTCACTGAAGCTTTCTTT.

The chain has TRBV6-6 and TRBJ1-5; TRBD1 is a possible D gene (5 bases). Trimming cost V 0 bases and J 2 bases, with 5 bases left between them. Germline assignment: CDR1 MNHNY and CDR2 SVGAGI (reference sequence). The CDR3 has 14 residues. The CDR3 DNA reads as TGTGCCAGCAGTTACTCAGGGGGCAATCAGCCCCAGCATTTT. Residues: CASSYSGGNQPQHF.

The rearrangement joins TRBV7-9 to TRBJ1-5, with no clear D. Trimming shortened V by 5 bases and J by 0 bases, and 8 bases separated the two germline ends. CDR1 SEHNR and CDR2 FQNEAQ come from the germline V gene (reference sequence). The CDR3 has 14 residues. CDR3 protein: CASSQQYSNQPQHF. Here the CDR3 DNA reads TGTGCCAGCAGCCAACAGTATAGCAATCAGCCCCAGCATTTT.

The rearrangement links TRBV7-2 to TRBJ2-1; 11 bases are shared with TRBD2. The CDR3 covers 18 residues. CDR1 is SGHTA and CDR2 is FQGNSA in the germline V gene. Losses at the gene ends were 1 base for V and 2 bases for J; bases not matched to a gene: 7. The CDR3 region is CASSLVVSGGGTYNEQFF. The CDR3 coding sequence is TGTGCCAGCAGCTTAGTGGTTAGCGGGGGGGGGACCTACAATGAGCAGTTCTTC.

This chain connects TRBV4-3 to TRBJ2-1; 10 bases are shared with TRBD2. Losses at the gene ends were 0 bases for V and 7 bases for J; bases not matched to a gene: 9. Germline V gene lookup returns CDR1 LGHNA and CDR2 YSLEER. This CDR3 is built from 17 residues. For the CDR3, the DNA is TGCGCCAGCAGCCAAGATGTCAGGGCTAGCGGGGGAAATGAGCAGTTCTTC. It translates to CASSQDVRASGGNEQFF.

The chain uses TRBV7-2 and TRBJ1-1; D unresolved. V lost 1 base, J lost 7 bases, and 10 bases lay in between. The CDR3 loop spans 13 amino acids. Germline CDR1 and CDR2: SGHTA and FQGNSA. The CDR3 region has the DNA TGTGCCAGCAGCTTAGTGGGCGGGGATGAAGCTTTCTTT. This translates into CASSLVGGDEAFF.